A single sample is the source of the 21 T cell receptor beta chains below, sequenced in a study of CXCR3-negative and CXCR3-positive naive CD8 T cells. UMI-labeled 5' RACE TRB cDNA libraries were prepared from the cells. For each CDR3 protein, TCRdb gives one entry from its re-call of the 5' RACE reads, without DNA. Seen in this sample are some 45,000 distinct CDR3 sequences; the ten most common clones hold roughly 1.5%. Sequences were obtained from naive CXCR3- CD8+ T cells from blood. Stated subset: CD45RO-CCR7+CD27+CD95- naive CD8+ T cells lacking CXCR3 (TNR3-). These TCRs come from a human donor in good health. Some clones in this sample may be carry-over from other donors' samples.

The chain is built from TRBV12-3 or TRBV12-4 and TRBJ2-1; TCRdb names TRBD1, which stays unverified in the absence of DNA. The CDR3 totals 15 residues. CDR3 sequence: CASSPGHSSYNEQFF.

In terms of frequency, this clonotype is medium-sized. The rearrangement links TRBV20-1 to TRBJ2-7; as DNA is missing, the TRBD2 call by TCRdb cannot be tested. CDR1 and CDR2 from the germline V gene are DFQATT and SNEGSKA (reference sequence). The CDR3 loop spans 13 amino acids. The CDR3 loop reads CSAPSGSAYEQYF.

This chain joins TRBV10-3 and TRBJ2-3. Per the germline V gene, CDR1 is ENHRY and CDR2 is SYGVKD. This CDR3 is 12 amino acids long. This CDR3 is CATREGTDTQYF.

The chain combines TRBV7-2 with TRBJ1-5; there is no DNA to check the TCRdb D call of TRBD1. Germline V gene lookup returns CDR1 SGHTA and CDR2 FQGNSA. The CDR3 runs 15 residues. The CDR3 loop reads CASSLAPSGDQPQHF.

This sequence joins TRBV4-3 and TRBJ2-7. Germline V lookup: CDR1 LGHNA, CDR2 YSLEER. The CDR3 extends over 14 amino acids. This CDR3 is CASSQGSTTYEQYF.

The CDR3 reads CASSSDRGGNSPLHF. This chain uses TRBV7-3 with TRBJ1-6; absent DNA, TCRdb's TRBD1 call cannot be checked. The length of the CDR3 is 15 residues. Looked up from germline, CDR1 is SGHTA and CDR2 is FQGTGA.

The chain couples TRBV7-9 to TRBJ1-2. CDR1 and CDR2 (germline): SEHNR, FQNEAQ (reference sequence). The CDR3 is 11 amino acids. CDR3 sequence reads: CASSLDYGYTF.

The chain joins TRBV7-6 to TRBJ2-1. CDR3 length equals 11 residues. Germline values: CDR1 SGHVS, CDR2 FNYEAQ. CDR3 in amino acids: CASSLTSEQFF.

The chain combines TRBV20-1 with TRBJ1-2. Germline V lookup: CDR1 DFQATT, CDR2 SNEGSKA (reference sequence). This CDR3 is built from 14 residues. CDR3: CSARGAAISDGYTF.

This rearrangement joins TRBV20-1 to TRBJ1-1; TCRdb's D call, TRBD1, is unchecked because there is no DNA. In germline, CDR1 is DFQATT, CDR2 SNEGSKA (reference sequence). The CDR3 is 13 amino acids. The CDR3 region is CSAELPPGDEAFF.

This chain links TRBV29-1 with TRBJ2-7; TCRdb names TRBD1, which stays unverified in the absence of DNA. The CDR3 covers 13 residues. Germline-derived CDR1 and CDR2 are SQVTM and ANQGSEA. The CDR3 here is CSVEVQGAYEQYF.

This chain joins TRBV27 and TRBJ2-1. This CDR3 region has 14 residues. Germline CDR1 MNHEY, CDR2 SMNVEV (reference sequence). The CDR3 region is CASSLFTSYNEQFF.

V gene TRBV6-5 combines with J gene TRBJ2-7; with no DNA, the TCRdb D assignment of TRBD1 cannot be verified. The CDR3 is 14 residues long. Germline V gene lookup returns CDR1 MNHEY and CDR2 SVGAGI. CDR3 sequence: CASSYAGQGFEQYF.

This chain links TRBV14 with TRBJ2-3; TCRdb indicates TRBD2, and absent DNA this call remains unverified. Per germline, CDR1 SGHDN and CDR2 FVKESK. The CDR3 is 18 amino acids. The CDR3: CASSVRTSGEKLTDTQYF.

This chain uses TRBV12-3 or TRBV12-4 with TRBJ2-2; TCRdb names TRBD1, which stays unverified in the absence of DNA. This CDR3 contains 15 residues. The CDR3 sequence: CASSRPGQPTGELFF.

The CDR3 loop reads CSARDREAGGFSYEQYF. The chain links TRBV20-1 to TRBJ2-7; TCRdb returns TRBD2, unconfirmable since there is no DNA. The CDR3 sequence is 17 residues long. CDR1 DFQATT and CDR2 SNEGSKA come from the germline V gene (reference sequence).

CDR3: CASSLEVGGTQYF. The chain is built from TRBV11-1 and TRBJ2-5. The CDR3 is 13 amino acids. Germline CDR1 is SGHAT and CDR2 is FQDESV (reference sequence).

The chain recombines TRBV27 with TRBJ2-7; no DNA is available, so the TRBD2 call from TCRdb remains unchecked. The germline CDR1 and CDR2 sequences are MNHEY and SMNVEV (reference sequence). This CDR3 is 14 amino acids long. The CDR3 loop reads CASSLASGAYEQYF.

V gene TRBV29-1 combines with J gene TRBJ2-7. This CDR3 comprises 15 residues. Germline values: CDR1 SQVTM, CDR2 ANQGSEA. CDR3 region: CSVEDPRASSYEQYF.

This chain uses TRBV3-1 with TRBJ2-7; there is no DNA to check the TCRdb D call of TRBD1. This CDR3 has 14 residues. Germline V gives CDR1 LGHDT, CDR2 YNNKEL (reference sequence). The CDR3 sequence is CASSHLDRAYEQYF.

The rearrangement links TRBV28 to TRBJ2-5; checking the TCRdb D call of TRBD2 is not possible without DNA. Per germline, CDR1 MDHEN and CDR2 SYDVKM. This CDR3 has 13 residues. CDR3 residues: CASRGGPPETQYF.